This T cell receptor (beta chain) was recovered during a study of yellow fever vaccine responses in identical twins. Broader study findings: Twins showed a vaccine T cell response that reportedly seemed partly convergent, partly personalized.

Concerning this clonotype itself: The antigen remains undetermined.

TCRdb re-called the RT-PCR reads through MiXCR, storing one row per CDR3 protein. The repertoire has 2,200 or so distinct CDR3 sequences, 80% to 85% of them found once; the top ten carry roughly 6.7%. V dropped 1 base and J dropped 0 bases, with 13 bases sitting between them. This CDR3 is 17 amino acids long. Material: T cells from blood (PBMCs), unsorted or a sorted subset (not recorded which), obtained before or after yellow fever vaccination (not recorded which). This rearrangement joins TRBV7-1 to TRBJ1-3; possibly TRBD1 for D (5 bases). TRBV7-1 is reported as an ORF; its role is uncertain. The source is a woman aged 18-29 years who received the yellow fever vaccine. CDR3 nucleotides: TGTGCCAGCAGCTCAGGGGGCATTCTTTTCTCTGGAAACACCATATATTTT. Its translation: CASSSGGILFSGNTIYF.